Listed below are T cell receptor beta chains from one sample, sequenced in a study of T-cell reconstitution after alpha-beta-depleted transplantation in children. TCRdb used MiXCR to reprocess the PCR reads, holding one entry per CDR3 protein. Counted here are about 260,000 distinct CDR3 sequences, under 14% occurring once; the ten biggest clones make up 23%. The sample in question was peripheral blood, obtained 180 days after TCRalphabeta/CD19-depleted stem cell transplant. Receptor source: a male patient aged 2 to 10 who had a stem cell transplant for chronic granulomatous disease, so the T cells may come from the graft donor. CDR3s include the opening cysteine and the closing phenylalanine or tryptophan. D genes are given only for firm matches. Not every row has a clone size; where given, it reads once, few, many or a size class.

v_gene: TRBV4-3
d_gene: .
len: 17
j_gene: TRBJ1-5
abundance: many
CDR3aa: CASSQDWESYSNQPQHF
CDR3nt: TGCGCCAGCAGCCAAGATTGGGAATCTTATAGCAATCAGCCCCAGCATTTT

v_gene: TRBV25-1
d_gene: .
len: 14
j_gene: TRBJ1-3
abundance: few
CDR3aa: CASSELSSGNTIYF
CDR3nt: TGTGCCAGCAGTGAATTATCCTCTGGAAACACCATATATTTT

v_gene: TRBV6-2/TRBV6-3
d_gene: .
len: 14
j_gene: TRBJ2-7
abundance: many
CDR3aa: CASSYVGRFYEQYF
CDR3nt: TGTGCCAGCAGTTACGTCGGCAGATTTTACGAGCAGTACTTC

v_gene: TRBV18
d_gene: .
len: 13
j_gene: TRBJ2-7
abundance: many
CDR3aa: CASAPGTTYEQYF
CDR3nt: TGTGCCAGCGCGCCCGGGACAACGTACGAGCAGTACTTC

v_gene: TRBV13
d_gene: .
len: 15
j_gene: TRBJ2-7
abundance: .
CDR3aa: CASSLGSVSPGVQYF
CDR3nt: TGTGCCAGCAGCTTAGGCAGCGTGTCCCCGGGCGTGCAGTACTTC

v_gene: TRBV20-1
d_gene: .
len: 16
j_gene: TRBJ2-1
abundance: .
CDR3aa: CSARDRERVTFDEQFF
CDR3nt: TGCAGTGCTAGAGATCGCGAGCGGGTGACTTTCGATGAGCAGTTCTTC

v_gene: TRBV20-1
d_gene: TRBD1
len: 16
j_gene: TRBJ2-6
abundance: many
CDR3aa: CSARPADRAGANVLTF
CDR3nt: TGCAGTGCTAGACCAGCCGACAGGGCCGGGGCCAACGTCCTGACTTTC

v_gene: TRBV12-3/TRBV12-4
d_gene: TRBD2
len: 13
j_gene: TRBJ2-7
abundance: few
CDR3aa: CASSRPSGYEQYF
CDR3nt: TGTGCCAGCAGTAGACCTAGCGGCTACGAGCAGTACTTC

v_gene: TRBV7-2
d_gene: TRBD1
len: 17
j_gene: TRBJ2-2
abundance: many
CDR3aa: CASSFFPGQPNTGELFF
CDR3nt: TGTGCCAGCAGCTTTTTCCCGGGACAGCCGAACACCGGGGAGCTGTTTTTT

v_gene: TRBV5-1
d_gene: TRBD1
len: 17
j_gene: TRBJ2-2
abundance: .
CDR3aa: CASSLRAQGAITGELFF
CDR3nt: TGCGCCAGCAGCTTAAGGGCACAGGGGGCGATCACCGGGGAGCTGTTTTTT

v_gene: TRBV20-1
d_gene: .
len: 11
j_gene: TRBJ1-1
abundance: many
CDR3aa: CSARAGSEAFF
CDR3nt: TGCAGTGCTAGGGCAGGGAGTGAAGCTTTCTTT

v_gene: TRBV5-4
d_gene: .
len: 13
j_gene: TRBJ2-3
abundance: .
CDR3aa: CASSEGIPDTQYF
CDR3nt: TGTGCCAGCAGCGAAGGAATCCCAGATACGCAGTATTTT

v_gene: TRBV5-1
d_gene: TRBD2
len: 16
j_gene: TRBJ2-1
abundance: many
CDR3aa: CASSSDLAGGYNEQFF
CDR3nt: TGCGCCAGCAGCTCGGACCTAGCGGGAGGTTACAATGAGCAGTTCTTC

v_gene: TRBV14
d_gene: .
len: 16
j_gene: TRBJ2-1
abundance: few
CDR3aa: CASSQGGRGSYNEQFF
CDR3nt: TGTGCCAGCAGCCAAGGGGGCAGGGGTTCCTACAATGAGCAGTTCTTC

v_gene: TRBV20-1
d_gene: TRBD2
len: 15
j_gene: TRBJ2-7
abundance: many
CDR3aa: CSASGTSGRAYEQYF
CDR3nt: TGCAGTGCTTCCGGGACTAGCGGGAGGGCCTACGAGCAGTACTTC

v_gene: TRBV20-1
d_gene: .
len: 15
j_gene: TRBJ2-1
abundance: many
CDR3aa: CSARLRTGPYNEQFF
CDR3nt: TGCAGTGCTAGATTACGGACCGGCCCGTACAATGAGCAGTTCTTC

v_gene: TRBV20-1
d_gene: TRBD2
len: 16
j_gene: TRBJ2-1
abundance: many
CDR3aa: CSARPPIAGGYNEQFF
CDR3nt: TGCAGTGCTAGACCTCCTATAGCGGGAGGTTACAATGAGCAGTTCTTC

v_gene: TRBV3-1
d_gene: .
len: 15
j_gene: TRBJ2-7
abundance: many
CDR3aa: CASSQETGNSYEQYF
CDR3nt: TGTGCCAGCAGCCAAGAAACAGGAAACTCCTACGAGCAGTACTTC

v_gene: TRBV20-1
d_gene: TRBD1
len: 17
j_gene: TRBJ1-6
abundance: many
CDR3aa: CSARAGTGLSYNSPLHF
CDR3nt: TGCAGTGCTAGAGCCGGGACAGGGCTCTCCTATAATTCACCCCTCCACTTT

v_gene: TRBV7-3
d_gene: .
len: 15
j_gene: TRBJ2-6
abundance: many
CDR3aa: CASSFTASGANVLTF
CDR3nt: TGTGCCAGCAGCTTTACAGCCTCTGGGGCCAACGTCCTGACTTTC

v_gene: TRBV20-1
d_gene: TRBD2
len: 14
j_gene: TRBJ2-1
abundance: many
CDR3aa: CSAKGGPLNNEQFF
CDR3nt: TGCAGTGCTAAGGGAGGGCCTCTGAACAATGAGCAGTTCTTC

v_gene: TRBV4-2
d_gene: TRBD2
len: 15
j_gene: TRBJ2-7
abundance: many
CDR3aa: CASSQVAGRNYEQYF
CDR3nt: TGTGCCAGCAGCCAAGTAGCGGGACGGAACTACGAGCAGTACTTC

v_gene: TRBV5-1
d_gene: .
len: 16
j_gene: TRBJ1-3
abundance: many
CDR3aa: CASSPTGRFSGNTIYF
CDR3nt: TGCGCCAGCAGCCCGACGGGGCGGTTCTCTGGAAACACCATATATTTT